A selection of T cell receptor beta chains follows, all from one sample in a study of T cell changes during pregnancy in multiple sclerosis. Clones were read by immunoSEQ multiplex PCR, and TCRdb kept only the in-frame ones, dropping some. This sample has under 30,000 clones, with around nine tenths found just once. The sequencing used CD8+ T cells from peripheral blood mononuclear cells, collected in the third trimester of pregnancy. The source is a female donor in good health, enrolled as a control in a pregnancy study. The CDR3 runs from the conserved cysteine through the conserved F or W. Fields, in order: D gene, clone size, J gene, V gene, CDR3 DNA, CDR3 protein. A D gene is named only where the DNA matches it firmly. Size tells how often a clone was seen (once, few, many) or the class of an expanded clone, and some rows leave it out.

D: TRBD1
size: once
J: TRBJ1-2
V: TRBV4-1
DNA: TGCGCCAGCAGCCCAATGTACCTTCAAGGGGGCGTGAAGTATGGCTACACCTTC
CDR3: CASSPMYLQGGVKYGYTF

D: .
size: .
J: TRBJ2-7
V: TRBV2
DNA: TGTGCCAGCAGTGAAAATTTGGGCAGGGTCTACGAGCAGTACTTC
CDR3: CASSENLGRVYEQYF

D: .
size: .
J: TRBJ2-7
V: TRBV5-1
DNA: TGCGCCAGCAGCATGAGCGTGACAGGACCCTCCTACGAGCAGTACTTC
CDR3: CASSMSVTGPSYEQYF

D: .
size: .
J: TRBJ1-1
V: TRBV9
DNA: TGTGCCAGCAGCGTAGTTAAGGGGTACGGTGAAGCTTTCTTT
CDR3: CASSVVKGYGEAFF

D: .
size: .
J: TRBJ1-5
V: TRBV6-1
DNA: TGTGCCAGCAGTGAAGCCGAGGGATTGGGCAATCAGCCCCAGCATTTT
CDR3: CASSEAEGLGNQPQHF

D: .
size: .
J: TRBJ2-7
V: TRBV27
DNA: TGTGCCAGCAGTCCTACGGTAGCGGCTTCCTACGAGCAGTACTTC
CDR3: CASSPTVAASYEQYF

D: TRBD1
size: once
J: TRBJ1-1
V: TRBV5-5
DNA: TGTGCCAGCAGCTTTGCCGGGACAGGGGGTGAAGCTTTCTTT
CDR3: CASSFAGTGGEAFF

D: .
size: .
J: TRBJ1-4
V: TRBV27
DNA: TGTGCCAGCAGTTTCCGACACGGAGGTAATGAAAAACTGTTTTTT
CDR3: CASSFRHGGNEKLFF

D: .
size: .
J: TRBJ2-1
V: TRBV7-9
DNA: TGTGCCAGCAGCTTAGAACGGGGCGGGGTTTACAATGAGCAGTTCTTC
CDR3: CASSLERGGVYNEQFF

D: .
size: .
J: TRBJ1-1
V: TRBV5-6
DNA: TGTGCCAGCAGCTTTGGGGCGAGAGGTGGTGCAGAAGCTTTCTTT
CDR3: CASSFGARGGAEAFF

D: TRBD1
size: once
J: TRBJ1-2
V: TRBV5-4
DNA: TGTGCCAGCAGCTCCGGACAGGGGGCCGGTGGCTACACCTTC
CDR3: CASSSGQGAGGYTF

D: TRBD1
size: .
J: TRBJ1-1
V: TRBV5-1
DNA: TGCGCCAGCAGCCAAACCACAGGGGTGAACACTGAAGCTTTCTTT
CDR3: CASSQTTGVNTEAFF

D: TRBD1
size: .
J: TRBJ1-1
V: TRBV6-1
DNA: TGTGCCAGCAGTGACTTGGACAGGGGGCTCACTGAAGCTTTCTTT
CDR3: CASSDLDRGLTEAFF

D: TRBD2
size: .
J: TRBJ2-3
V: TRBV4-2
DNA: TGTGCCAGCAGCCCATGGCCCGAGACTAGCGGGAGTACAGATACGCAGTATTTT
CDR3: CASSPWPETSGSTDTQYF

D: .
size: .
J: TRBJ1-2
V: TRBV11-2
DNA: TGTGCCAGCAGCTTATACGATGGCAACTATGGCTACACCTTC
CDR3: CASSLYDGNYGYTF

D: .
size: .
J: TRBJ1-2
V: TRBV5-6
DNA: TGTGCCAGCAGGCCGGATGGGGCGGGATATGGCTACACCTTC
CDR3: CASRPDGAGYGYTF

D: .
size: .
J: TRBJ1-5
V: TRBV27
DNA: TGTGCCAGCAAGTCCGGCAGGGAAGATCAGCCCCAGCATTTT
CDR3: CASKSGREDQPQHF

D: .
size: .
J: TRBJ1-3
V: TRBV9
DNA: TGTGCCAGCAGCTCCGGGGGAAACACCATATATTTT
CDR3: CASSSGGNTIYF

D: .
size: .
J: TRBJ2-3
V: TRBV4-1
DNA: TGCGCCAGCAGCCAAACCCAGGGTGGGAGCACAGATACGCAGTATTTT
CDR3: CASSQTQGGSTDTQYF

D: .
size: .
J: TRBJ1-1
V: TRBV27
DNA: TGTGCCAGCAGTCTATCGGGACACTTAGCGGGCACTGAAGCTTTCTTT
CDR3: CASSLSGHLAGTEAFF

D: .
size: .
J: TRBJ1-6
V: TRBV6-1
DNA: TGTGCCAGCAGTTCACCCTTCGGTCATAATTCACCCCTCCACTTT
CDR3: CASSSPFGHNSPLHF

D: .
size: .
J: TRBJ1-5
V: TRBV7-9
DNA: TGTGCCAGCAGCTTTTATAATCAGCCCCAGCATTTT
CDR3: CASSFYNQPQHF

D: .
size: .
J: TRBJ2-7
V: TRBV27
DNA: TGTGCCAGCAGTTTGACTGCCCCCTACGAGCAGTACTTC
CDR3: CASSLTAPYEQYF

D: .
size: .
J: TRBJ2-5
V: TRBV7-9
DNA: TGTGCCAGCAGCTCATCCAGGGGACCTCAAGAGACCCAGTACTTC
CDR3: CASSSSRGPQETQYF

D: .
size: .
J: TRBJ1-2
V: TRBV30
DNA: TGTGCCTGGATTTCCAACCAGGGTGAAAATGGCTACACCTTC
CDR3: CAWISNQGENGYTF

D: .
size: .
J: TRBJ1-6
V: TRBV5-5
DNA: TGTGCCAGCAGCTTGGCAGTTTTCACGGGTTCACCCCTCCACTTT
CDR3: CASSLAVFTGSPLHF

D: TRBD1
size: .
J: TRBJ2-7
V: TRBV29-1
DNA: TGCAGCGTTGAAGAGGGACAGGGGAGGTACGAGCAGTACTTC
CDR3: CSVEEGQGRYEQYF

D: TRBD2
size: .
J: TRBJ2-3
V: TRBV6-4
DNA: TGTGCCAGCAGTGACGGCACTAGCGGGGGGGCATCAGATACGCAGTATTTT
CDR3: CASSDGTSGGASDTQYF

D: TRBD2
size: .
J: TRBJ2-7
V: TRBV27
DNA: TGTGCCAGCAGCTACCGACTAGCGGGAGGTATCGAGCAGTACTTC
CDR3: CASSYRLAGGIEQYF

D: TRBD1
size: medium-sized
J: TRBJ2-6
V: TRBV19
DNA: TGTGCCAGCTCCGGGACAGGGGTCTCTGGGGCCAACGTCCTGACTTTC
CDR3: CASSGTGVSGANVLTF

D: TRBD2
size: .
J: TRBJ2-1
V: TRBV2
DNA: TGTGCCAGCAGTGATCCGACTAGCGTTGGGAATGAGCAGTTCTTC
CDR3: CASSDPTSVGNEQFF

D: .
size: .
J: TRBJ2-5
V: TRBV6-5
DNA: TGTGCCAGCAGTTACTTAGCGGCTGAGGGGGAGACCCAGTACTTC
CDR3: CASSYLAAEGETQYF

D: TRBD2
size: .
J: TRBJ2-7
V: TRBV30
DNA: TGTGCCTGTACCGGGACTAGCGGGGGGACTGGGTACGAGCAGTACTTC
CDR3: CACTGTSGGTGYEQYF

D: TRBD1
size: .
J: TRBJ1-4
V: TRBV9
DNA: TGTGCCAGCAGTAGGACAGGGACTAATGAAAAACTGTTTTTT
CDR3: CASSRTGTNEKLFF

D: .
size: .
J: TRBJ2-3
V: TRBV18
DNA: TGTGCCAGCTCACCCTTGGAGTCCACAGATACGCAGTATTTT
CDR3: CASSPLESTDTQYF

D: .
size: .
J: TRBJ2-7
V: TRBV16
DNA: TGTGCCAGCAGCCAAGGCGGCCGCGAGCAGTACTTC
CDR3: CASSQGGREQYF

D: TRBD2
size: .
J: TRBJ2-7
V: TRBV28
DNA: TGTGCCAGCAGTTTAGAGCGGGAGGGCCCCAGCGAGCAGTACTTC
CDR3: CASSLEREGPSEQYF

D: .
size: .
J: TRBJ1-1
V: TRBV10-2
DNA: TGCGCCAGCAGTGGGTCTGTTATTACTGAAGCTTTCTTT
CDR3: CASSGSVITEAFF

D: .
size: .
J: TRBJ1-1
V: TRBV9
DNA: TGTGCCAGCAGCGCGGGGGGGGTAAACACTGAAGCTTTCTTT
CDR3: CASSAGGVNTEAFF

D: TRBD1
size: .
J: TRBJ1-6
V: TRBV6-1
DNA: TGTGCCAGCAGTGATCCGGGACAGGGGACTTCACCCCTCCACTTT
CDR3: CASSDPGQGTSPLHF

D: TRBD1
size: once
J: TRBJ2-7
V: TRBV4-1
DNA: TGCGCCAGCAGCCAAGTGTTTGCGACAGGGGATTACGAGCAGTACTTC
CDR3: CASSQVFATGDYEQYF

D: TRBD1
size: .
J: TRBJ2-7
V: TRBV9
DNA: TGTGCCAGCAGCGCAGGGACAGGGGCCCCCTACGAGCAGTACTTC
CDR3: CASSAGTGAPYEQYF

D: .
size: .
J: TRBJ2-1
V: TRBV5-6
DNA: TGTGCCAGCAGCTTTTCACGGGAGCAGTTCTTC
CDR3: CASSFSREQFF

D: TRBD2
size: .
J: TRBJ2-7
V: TRBV28
DNA: TGTGCCAGCAGTAAGACTAGCGGGAGTTACGAGCAGTACTTC
CDR3: CASSKTSGSYEQYF

D: TRBD1
size: .
J: TRBJ2-7
V: TRBV2
DNA: TGTGCCACCTTTAATGACGGGACAGGGACCTACGAGCAGTACTTC
CDR3: CATFNDGTGTYEQYF

D: TRBD2
size: .
J: TRBJ2-5
V: TRBV28
DNA: TGTGCCAGCACTAGCGGGAGTCGGGAGACCCAGTACTTC
CDR3: CASTSGSRETQYF

D: .
size: .
J: TRBJ1-5
V: TRBV5-8
DNA: TGTGCCAGCAGCTCCGGGGGGAGGGGGTATAGCAATCAGCCCCAGCATTTT
CDR3: CASSSGGRGYSNQPQHF

D: .
size: .
J: TRBJ2-7
V: TRBV19
DNA: TGTGCCAGTAGTCCCTACAGGGATAGCTCCTACGAGCAGTACTTC
CDR3: CASSPYRDSSYEQYF

D: TRBD1
size: .
J: TRBJ1-2
V: TRBV19
DNA: TGTGCCAGTAGTGCTGACAGGGGGTATGATGGCTACACCTTC
CDR3: CASSADRGYDGYTF